This entry lists 15 T cell receptor beta chains sequenced from one sample in a study of identical twins. TCRdb used MiXCR to reprocess the 5' RACE reads, holding one entry per CDR3 protein. The data hold approximately 230,000 distinct CDR3 sequences, with about 14% observed a single time. The sequenced material came from memory (CD45RO+) T cells sorted from blood. Receptor source: a woman younger than 30 in good health.

The chain uses TRBV10-3 and TRBJ1-2; D not certain. Trimming removed 10 bases from V and 8 bases from J, with 23 bases in between. From germline, CDR1 is ENHRY and CDR2 SYGVKD. This CDR3 has 14 residues. This chain's CDR3 is CATADGSLREGYTF. As DNA, the CDR3 is TGTGCCACCGCGGACGGAAGTTTGAGAGAAGGCTACACCTTC.

This chain connects TRBV11-2 to TRBJ2-5, with unresolved D. Trimming removed 5 bases from V and 0 bases from J, with 13 bases in between. The CDR3 is 15 amino acids. Germline values: CDR1 SGHAT, CDR2 FQNNGV. The CDR3 loop reads CASSPRFLDQETQYF. DNA of the CDR3: TGTGCCAGCAGCCCACGGTTTTTGGACCAAGAGACCCAGTACTTC. Full variable domain (missing parts from reference TRBV11-2 and TRBJ2-5): EAGVAQSPRYKIIEKRQSVAFWCNPISGHATLYWYQQILGQGPKLLIQFQNNGVVDDSQLPKDRFSAERLKGVDSTLKIQPAKLEDSAVYLCASSPRFLDQETQYFGPGTRLLVL.

The chain's CDR3 is CSAGTEAYEQYF. CDR3 sequence (DNA): TGCAGTGCCGGGACAGAAGCCTACGAGCAGTACTTC. The gene calls are TRBV20-1 and TRBJ2-7; 7 bases fit TRBD1. This CDR3 region has 12 residues. Germline V lookup: CDR1 DFQATT, CDR2 SNEGSKA (reference sequence). V trimming: 6 bases; J trimming: 2 bases; junction bases outside the gene matches: 4.

This clonotype was found a few times. V and J are TRBV9 and TRBJ1-6; 10 nucleotides agree with TRBD1. From germline, CDR1 is SGDLS and CDR2 YYNGEE. This CDR3 region has 15 residues. With V trimmed by 0 bases and J by 13 bases, 7 bases remained unmatched. This CDR3 reads CASSVVGQGYQPLHF. CDR3 bases: TGTGCCAGCAGCGTAGTGGGACAGGGGTATCAGCCCCTCCACTTT. The variable domain in full, with the rest retrieved from reference TRBV9 and TRBJ1-6, is DSGVTQTPKHLITATGQRVTLRCSPRSGDLSVYWYQQSLDQGLQFLIQYYNGEERAKGNILERFSAQQFPDLHSELNLSSLELGDSALYFCASSVVGQGYQPLHFGNGTRLTVT.

The CDR3 loop reads CASSDEGTVNTGELFF. In nucleotides, the CDR3 is TGTGCCAGCAGTGATGAAGGGACTGTGAACACCGGGGAGCTGTTTTTT. This chain connects TRBV2 to TRBJ2-2; perhaps TRBD2 as D (6 bases). Trimming took off 3 bases at V and 1 base at J, with 12 bases between the two ends. The CDR3 loop spans 16 amino acids. Germline CDR1 reads SNHLY; CDR2 reads FYNNEI.

This clonotype has only a few counts. The chain couples TRBV5-1 to TRBJ1-2, with 7 bases fitting TRBD1. V lost 5 bases and J lost 4; bases outside the gene matches: 5. CDR1 is SGHRS and CDR2 is YFSETQ in the germline V gene. CDR3 length: 13 residues. The chain's CDR3 is CASSLGQPYGYTF. In DNA form, the CDR3 reads TGCGCCAGCAGTCTGGGACAGCCCTATGGCTACACCTTC.

The J gene is TRBJ1-1, the V gene TRBV5-6, with no clear D. Germline V gene sequence: CDR1 SGHDT, CDR2 YYEEEE. This CDR3 has 17 residues. V was shortened by 2 bases and J by 5 bases, with 22 bases between the two germline ends. The CDR3 coding sequence is TGTGCCAGCAGCTTAAGTCTTCATCACGGGGAGGGTACTGAAGCTTTCTTT. Amino acid sequence: CASSLSLHHGEGTEAFF.

The V call is TRBV5-1, the J call TRBJ2-2, with TRBD1 identical over 12 bases. Germline CDR1 and CDR2: SGHRS and YFSETQ. This CDR3 is 16 amino acids long. J lost 6 bases, V lost 3 bases, and 6 bases had no gene match. The CDR3 reads CASSWIGTGGSGELFF. In DNA form, the CDR3 reads TGCGCCAGCAGCTGGATTGGGACAGGGGGCTCCGGGGAGCTGTTTTTT.

This chain links TRBV6-6 with TRBJ2-1; no clear D. CDR3 length: 13 amino acids. Germline V gene sequence: CDR1 MNHNY, CDR2 SVGAGI (reference sequence). V lost 2 bases and J 2 bases, leaving 4 bases between the germline ends. CDR3 region: CASSYPTYNEQFF. The CDR3 region has the DNA TGTGCCAGCAGTTACCCAACCTACAATGAGCAGTTCTTC.

The chain is built from TRBV10-2 and TRBJ2-3, with D maybe TRBD1 (5 bases). CDR3 length equals 12 residues. V shed 0 bases and J shed 8 bases, with 6 bases lying between them. Germline V gene lookup returns CDR1 WSHSY and CDR2 SAAADI. The CDR3 region has the DNA TGCGCCAGCAGTGAGTCTAGGGGTACGCAGTATTTT. Translation gives CASSESRGTQYF.

This clonotype showed up just a few times. The CDR3: CASSLVGLSTDTQYF. The CDR3 DNA follows: TGTGCCAGCAGCTTAGTGGGTCTAAGCACAGATACGCAGTATTTT. This sequence joins TRBV7-2 and TRBJ2-3; D call uncertain. V lost 1 base, J lost 0 bases, and 8 bases lay in between. The CDR3 covers 15 residues. CDR1 is SGHTA, CDR2 FQGNSA, per germline. Drawing the rest from reference TRBV7-2 and TRBJ2-3, the complete variable domain is GAGVSQSPSNKVTEKGKDVELRCDPISGHTALYWYRQSLGQGLEFLIYFQGNSAPDKSGLPSDRFSAERTGGSVSTLTIQRTQQEDSAVYLCASSLVGLSTDTQYFGPGTRLTVL.

Concerning this clonotype itself: A much larger clone lies one base from this, so it may be a read error. The chain joins TRBV20-1 to TRBJ2-7; 7 bases line up with TRBD1. Germline CDR1 DFQATT, CDR2 SNEGSKA (reference sequence). This CDR3 is built from 14 residues. V dropped 2 bases and J dropped 3; count of bases not matched to a gene: 7. The CDR3, as DNA: TGCAGTGCTAGAAAGACGGGACAGATCTACGAGCAGTACTTC. It encodes CSARKTGQIYEQYF.

The chain couples TRBV19 to TRBJ2-7, with 11 bases that match TRBD2. The J segment lost 3 bases and the V segment lost 6 bases, leaving 13 bases of the junction unmatched. CDR3 size: 17 residues. Germline values: CDR1 LNHDA, CDR2 SQIVND (reference sequence). As DNA, the CDR3 is TGTGCCAGTAGAAGCGTTGCCCTAGCGGGAGGTTACTACGAGCAGTACTTC. As protein: CASRSVALAGGYYEQYF.

V is TRBV6-2 or TRBV6-3 and J is TRBJ1-5; D remains ambiguous. With 6 bases removed from V and 1 base from J, the gap between germline ends came to 7 bases. Germline-derived CDR1 and CDR2 are MNHEY and SVGEGT. The CDR3 sequence is 13 residues long. CDR3 sequence: CASRTSSNQPQHF. CDR3 DNA sequence: TGTGCCAGCAGGACCTCAAGCAATCAGCCCCAGCATTTT.

This clonotype was counted ten times or more. The chain carries TRBV5-5 and TRBJ2-5; D gene ambiguous. V was shortened by 0 bases and J by 2 bases, with 8 bases between the two germline ends. Germline CDR1 and CDR2: SGHKS and YYEKEE (reference sequence). The CDR3 loop spans 14 amino acids. CDR3 nucleotide sequence: TGTGCCAGCAGCTTGGATGGACGGCAAGAGACCCAGTACTTC. Residues: CASSLDGRQETQYF. The whole variable domain, filled in from reference TRBV5-5 and TRBJ2-5, reads DAGVTQSPTHLIKTRGQQVTLRCSPISGHKSVSWYQQVLGQGPQFIFQYYEKEERGRGNFPDRFSARQFPNYSSELNVNALLLGDSALYLCASSLDGRQETQYFGPGTRLLVL.